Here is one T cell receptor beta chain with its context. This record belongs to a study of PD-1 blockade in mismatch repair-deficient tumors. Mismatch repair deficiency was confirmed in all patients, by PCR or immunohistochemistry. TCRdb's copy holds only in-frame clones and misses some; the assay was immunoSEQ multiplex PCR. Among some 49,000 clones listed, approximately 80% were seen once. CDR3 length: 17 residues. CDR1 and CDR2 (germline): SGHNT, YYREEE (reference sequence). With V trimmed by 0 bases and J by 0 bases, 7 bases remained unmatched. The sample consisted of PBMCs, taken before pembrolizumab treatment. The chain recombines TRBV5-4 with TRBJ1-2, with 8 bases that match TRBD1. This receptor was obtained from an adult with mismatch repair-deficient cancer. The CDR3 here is CASSLDPTGASNYGYTF. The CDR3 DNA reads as TGTGCCAGCAGCTTGGACCCGACAGGGGCTTCTAACTATGGCTACACCTTC.